A single sample is the source of the 7 T cell receptor beta chains below, sequenced in a study of immune evolution from preneoplasia to lung adenocarcinoma. Profiled with immunoSEQ multiplex PCR; TCRdb holds only in-frame clones, not every one. Among fewer than 8,000 clones listed, about 80% were seen once. Sequenced sample: FFPE minimally invasive lung adenocarcinoma tissue. All receptors come from a person aged 50 or older with lung adenocarcinoma.

The rearrangement joins TRBV6-5 to TRBJ1-4; 10 bases are a match to TRBD1. This CDR3 contains 15 residues. Germline V gene data show CDR1 as MNHEY and CDR2 as SVGAGI. Trimming removed 6 bases from V and 3 bases from J; junction bases left unmatched: 4. CDR3 in DNA: TGTGCCAGCAGACAAGGGACAGGGGCTAATGAAAAACTGTTTTTT. It specifies CASRQGTGANEKLFF.

This clone has more than one count but fewer than ten. This chain uses TRBV2 with TRBJ2-7; D is unclear. Germline V CDR1 and CDR2: SNHLY, FYNNEI. V shed 6 bases and J shed 2 bases, with 14 bases lying between them. CDR3 length: 14 amino acids. This CDR3 reads CASSAEQRAYEQYF. CDR3 bases: TGTGCCAGCAGCGCGGAGCAGCGAGCCTACGAGCAGTACTTC. Complete variable domain (other parts from reference TRBV2 and TRBJ2-7): EPEVTQTPSHQVTQMGQEVILRCVPISNHLYFYWYRQILGQKVEFLVSFYNNEISEKSEIFDDQFSVERPDGSNFTLKIRSTKLEDSAMYFCASSAEQRAYEQYFGPGTRLTVT.

In DNA form, the CDR3 reads TGTGCCAGCAGCCGGGCGGGCTCTGGGGCCAACGTCCTGACTTTC. Encoded protein: CASSRAGSGANVLTF. The rearrangement uses TRBV7-8 and TRBJ2-6, with D perhaps TRBD2 (5 bases). This CDR3 comprises 15 residues. The V end lost 5 bases, the J end lost 0 bases, and 8 bases lay between the germline ends. In germline, CDR1 is SGHVS, CDR2 FQNEAQ.

This chain connects TRBV28 to TRBJ2-3; the match to TRBD1 covers 8 bases. V shed 5 bases and J 3 bases; nucleotides not matched to a gene: 10. CDR1 is MDHEN and CDR2 is SYDVKM in the germline V gene. There are 16 residues in the CDR3. The DNA of the CDR3 is TGTGCCAGCAGTGCCGACAGGGGTGGTCGTACAGATACGCAGTATTTT. The encoded protein is CASSADRGGRTDTQYF.

The chain has TRBV5-4 and TRBJ1-2; D is possibly TRBD1 (5 bases). The CDR3 extends over 15 amino acids. The V gene lost 4 bases and the J gene lost 7 bases, with 20 bases spanning the gap. The germline CDR1 and CDR2 sequences are SGHNT and YYREEE (reference sequence). The CDR3: CASSLRDAVLSGYTF. Here the CDR3 DNA reads TGTGCCAGCAGCCTCCGGGACGCAGTTTTGTCTGGCTACACCTTC.

The CDR3 DNA follows: TGCGCCAGCAGCCGGAGACTAGCGGAAGGAACCTACAATGAGCAGTTCTTC. Encoded protein: CASSRRLAEGTYNEQFF. The chain uses TRBV4-3 and TRBJ2-1; the match to TRBD2 covers 9 bases. The CDR3 covers 17 residues. Germline CDR1 is LGHNA and CDR2 is YSLEER. V lost 4 bases, J lost 2 bases, and 9 bases stayed unmatched.

The CDR3 sequence: CAISESGGVYGYTF. As DNA, the CDR3 is TGTGCCATCAGTGAATCCGGAGGGGTCTATGGCTACACCTTC. The V call is TRBV10-3, the J call TRBJ1-2; a possible D gene is TRBD1 (5 bases). Germline CDR1 is ENHRY and CDR2 is SYGVKD. Trimming removed 3 bases from V and 4 bases from J, with 12 bases in between. This CDR3 has 14 residues.